This note documents a single T cell receptor (beta chain) sequence. The antigen it recognizes is unknown. Qualities for individual bases were not recorded, and no much larger clone is one base off. CDR3 length: 15 amino acids, cysteine to phenylalanine. Only the CDR3 DNA stays, 45 bases, in frame from base 1. CDR1 and CDR2 (SGDLS, YYNGEE) derive from the germline V gene. V and J are truncated by 4 bases and 2 bases respectively, leaving an intervening sequence of 16 bases. In light of the paper, this sample's time point label describes: cells obtained before transplantation from donor or recipient. CD3+CD4+ and CD3+CD8+ populations were FACS-sorted from unstimulated pre-transplant donor and recipient cells taken from spleen or lymph nodes. The sample is drawn from a study of graft-versus-host responses after intestinal transplantation (dated by TCRdb to the early 2020s). With respect to the entire study: The transplants that recipients received were multivisceral, liver-intestinal, or isolated intestinal. Every recipient was given anti-thymocyte globulin induction, followed by about three years of maintenance tacrolimus and steroids. After intestinal transplantation, graft-versus-host and host-versus-graft alloreactive T cell clones were followed in the graft, circulation and bone marrow using bulk TCR-beta CDR3 sequencing. Alloreactive clones were identified by sequencing pre-transplant mixed lymphocyte reaction products and comparing them with unstimulated pre-transplant donor and recipient T cells. The cohort enrolled 20 to 30 intestinal transplant recipients, one of whom was a retransplant, and a few patients without pretransplant specimens were excluded. Donor T cell macrochimerism was defined as a peak of at least 4% donor T cells among recipient peripheral blood mononuclear cells. Samples from three later patients were sequenced in-house on an Illumina MiSeq with MiXCR processing rather than by the commercial service.

The paper as a whole reports these results and caveats: In the allografts of patients with donor T cell macrochimerism, GvH to HvG T cell clonal ratios were high. GvH clones were detected in recipient bone marrow, and some appeared earlier in ileal mucosa or blood, consistent with an intestinal mucosal origin. Early after transplant, declines in HvG clones were associated with peak levels of circulating GvH clones. The conclusions were limited by the relatively low number and heterogeneity of the intestinal transplant patients.

Library method: the immunoSEQ multiplex PCR assay. For most patients, genomic DNA was isolated using the Qiagen DNeasy Blood and Tissue Kit and was shipped frozen to Adaptive Biotechnologies for TCR sequencing. For most patients, high-throughput TCR-beta CDR3 sequencing of genomic DNA was performed by Adaptive Biotechnologies. The study's processing was this. TCR sequencing data for 18 patients were retrieved from Adaptive's ImmunoSEQ software; three other patients were processed with MiXCR and VDJtools. To correct CD4 versus CD8 sorting errors, sequences present in both subsets at a frequency ratio below 5:1 were removed. CDR3 nucleotide sequences shared by donor and recipient were removed because the origin of these sequences could not be assigned. To be classed as alloreactive, a clone needed at least 2-fold expansion over unstimulated cells and a minimum CFSE-low frequency of 0.002% (template counts) or 0.001% (read counts). Clones were considered mappable if detected in sequenced pre-transplant spleen, lymph node, or MLR CFSE-low populations of the donor or recipient. The cumulative frequency of alloreactive clones was calculated as a percentage of all sequences, weighted by copy number. TCRdb's version of the immuneACCESS table is confined to in-frame rearrangements and falls short of the full clone set. An unresolved V gene accounts for under half of the shortfall where checked; the remainder is of unknown origin. The V and J calls and clone size are taken from that table; D and trimming were inferred from the DNA. This sample holds some 100,000 clones; 80% to 95% were observed only once. The ten biggest clones cover about 0.062% of the sample.

The source of this sequence is a human donor who was the organ donor for an intestinal transplant. The rearranged segments are TRBV9 and TRBJ2-7; D gene: possibly TRBD1, on 5 matching bases. Source: unstimulated CD8+ T cells sorted from spleen or lymph node cells, taken before transplant. DNA sequence: TGTGCCAGCAGCCGAAGCGCAGGGTTCGCCTACGAGCAGTACTTC. It specifies CASSRSAGFAYEQYF.